The clone carrying this T cell receptor (beta chain) was recorded many times. This entry is derived from a study of blood T cells in healthy people across ages. Deletions cut 0 bases from V and 5 bases from J, with 19 bases between. The CDR3 length is 16 residues. From germline, CDR1 is DFQATT and CDR2 SNEGSKA (reference sequence). Combining a sample-barcoded 5' primer with a J-beta primer mix, a second PCR ran for roughly 7 to 11 cycles. In TCRdb, the 5' RACE reads were re-called with MiXCR into one record per CDR3 protein. The sample holds hundreds of thousands of distinct CDR3 sequences, about a third seen once.

This receptor was identified in a woman older than 75 in good health. Sequencing was performed on blood. The rearrangement links TRBV20-1 to TRBJ1-2; tentative D call: TRBD1 (5 bases). This CDR3 reads CSARDLYRGQIYGYTF. As DNA, the CDR3 is TGCAGTGCTAGAGACCTCTACCGAGGACAAATATATGGCTACACCTTC.